Sequencing of this T cell receptor (beta chain) was carried out in a study of graft-versus-host responses after intestinal transplantation. The overall study: Uniformly, recipients were administered anti-thymocyte globulin induction with subsequent tacrolimus and steroids for two to three years. Findings of the study overall: Levels of circulating GvH clones at their peak were associated with early post-transplant HvG declines. Present in recipient marrow, GvH clones included some that appeared first in ileum or blood.

Repertoires were generated with immunoSEQ multiplex PCR, while TCRdb's copy carries only in-frame clones and drops some. Among around 120,000 clones, approximately 92% were seen once, and the ten largest hold roughly 0.12%. As concerns this clone: The antigen is not known.

Germline V lookup: CDR1 KGHSH, CDR2 LQKENI. V shed 3 bases and J shed 1 base, with 4 bases lying between them. CDR3 length equals 12 residues. The sample consisted of unstimulated CD4+ T cells sorted from spleen or lymph node cells, taken before intestinal transplant. This sequence was found in a human donor who received an intestinal transplant. V usage is TRBV18 and J usage is TRBJ2-7; D is unclear. The CDR3 DNA is TGTGCCAGCTCACCGAAATCCTACGAGCAGTACTTC. Translating it yields CASSPKSYEQYF.